These 28 T cell receptor beta chains share one sample of origin, sequenced in a study of STAT5B mutations in CD4+ large granular lymphocyte leukemia. Profiled with immunoSEQ multiplex PCR; TCRdb holds only in-frame clones, not every one. The table has 30,000 or so clones, around four fifths seen once. Material: CD4+ T cells from blood buffy coats. Receptors were obtained from a human donor in good health.

V and J are TRBV29-1 and TRBJ2-3, with D perhaps given as TRBD1 or TRBD2 (6 bases each). V was trimmed by 5 bases and J by 3 bases, leaving 18 bases between them. CDR1 is SQVTM and CDR2 is ANQGSEA in the germline V gene. CDR3 size: 15 residues. The CDR3 sequence is CSVNQHGGPTDTQYF. The CDR3 nucleotides read TGCAGCGTTAATCAGCACGGGGGCCCGACAGATACGCAGTATTTT.

The V gene is TRBV5-1, the J gene TRBJ1-1, with 12 bases aligning to TRBD1. Looked up from germline, CDR1 is SGHRS and CDR2 is YFSETQ. The junction had 12 bases not matched to a gene; V was cut back by 4 bases and J by 5 bases. This CDR3 has 17 residues. CDR3 sequence: CASSLYPPGQGATEAFF. The CDR3 DNA follows: TGCGCCAGCAGCCTGTACCCTCCGGGACAGGGGGCGACTGAAGCTTTCTTT.

The chain is built from TRBV18 and TRBJ1-2; TRBD1 aligns across 8 bases. Germline V gene sequence: CDR1 KGHSH, CDR2 LQKENI. The CDR3 loop spans 13 amino acids. Trimming at V came to 1 base and at J to 8 bases, leaving 3 bases not matched to a gene. The CDR3 spells CASSPRTGQGYTF. CDR3 coding DNA: TGTGCCAGCTCACCACGGACAGGGCAGGGCTACACCTTC.

The V call is TRBV16, the J call TRBJ2-3; TRBD1 might be the D (6 bases). The length of the CDR3 is 15 residues. Deletions cut 1 base from V and 4 bases from J, with 12 bases between. CDR1 and CDR2 (germline): KGHSY, FQNENV. The DNA for the CDR3 is TGTGCCAGCAGCCAATTGGCAGGGGTCGCAGATACGCAGTATTTT. This sequence encodes CASSQLAGVADTQYF. The whole variable domain, remainder taken from reference TRBV16 and TRBJ2-3, is GEEVAQTPKHLVRGEGQKAKLYCAPIKGHSYVFWYQQVLKNEFKFLISFQNENVFDETGMPKERFSAKCLPNSPCSLEIQATKLEDSAVYFCASSQLAGVADTQYFGPGTRLTVL.

The J gene is TRBJ2-5, the V gene TRBV5-4; 13 bases are a match to TRBD2. CDR1 SGHNT and CDR2 YYREEE come from the germline V gene (reference sequence). The trim removed 3 bases at V and 5 bases at J, leaving 4 bases unmatched. The CDR3 length is 15 residues. CDR3 region: CASSSLAGGIETQYF. DNA for the CDR3: TGTGCCAGCAGCTCACTAGCGGGAGGGATTGAGACCCAGTACTTC.

This rearrangement joins TRBV5-1 to TRBJ1-6; D unresolved. The CDR3 length is 14 residues. Trimming pared 0 bases from V and 7 bases from J, leaving 8 bases between. The V gene's germline CDR1 is SGHRS and CDR2 YFSETQ. CDR3 nucleotides: TGCGCCAGCAGCTTGGAAGTGGGGAATTCACCCCTCCACTTT. This sequence encodes CASSLEVGNSPLHF.

There are a few counts of this clone. The rearrangement links TRBV4-1 to TRBJ1-1, with D unclear. With 0 bases removed from V and 2 bases from J, the gap between germline ends came to 10 bases. The CDR3 spans 15 residues. CDR1 is MGHRA, CDR2 YSYEKL, per germline. CDR3: CASSQDGRFNTEAFF. The CDR3 DNA follows: TGCGCCAGCAGCCAAGATGGGAGGTTTAACACTGAAGCTTTCTTT.

The rearrangement links TRBV7-8 to TRBJ2-3, with D perhaps TRBD2 (5 bases). Germline V gene lookup returns CDR1 SGHVS and CDR2 FQNEAQ. V shed 3 bases and J shed 2 bases, with 6 bases lying between them. The CDR3 extends over 13 amino acids. CDR3 in amino acids: CASSLGDTDTQYF. Here the CDR3 DNA reads TGTGCCAGCAGCTTGGGAGACACAGATACGCAGTATTTT.

This clone was detected only a few times. The chain uses TRBV9 and TRBJ1-3; no reliable D call. The CDR3 spans 14 residues. The ends were cut back, 3 bases at V and 1 base at J, with 8 bases in the middle. Germline CDR1 and CDR2: SGDLS and YYNGEE. The CDR3 coding sequence is TGTGCCAGCAGCGACCCGAGGTCTGGAAACACCATATATTTT. Translated: CASSDPRSGNTIYF.

This clone has only a few counts. The rearrangement links TRBV19 to TRBJ2-1; 9 bases are a match to TRBD2. V lost 3 bases to trimming and J lost 5 bases; unmatched junction nucleotides: 11. CDR3 length equals 17 residues. Per germline, CDR1 LNHDA and CDR2 SQIVND (reference sequence). CDR3 DNA: TGTGCCAGTAGTATGTGGGTCAGGCTAGCGGGGAACAATGAGCAGTTCTTC. This sequence encodes CASSMWVRLAGNNEQFF.

The table lists this clone with a few counts. J is TRBJ2-7 and V is TRBV30; the D is unclear. The germline gives CDR1 GTSNPN, CDR2 SVGIG (reference sequence). CDR3 length: 14 amino acids. V dropped 3 bases and J dropped 6 bases, with 18 bases sitting between them. CDR3 DNA: TGTGCCTGGAGCGGAACGTATTCCTCGGGCGAGCAGTACTTC. This gives the protein CAWSGTYSSGEQYF.

A word on this clone: In the same sample, other DNA sequences code for this CDR3. V usage is TRBV10-3 and J usage is TRBJ2-1, with 9 bases identical to TRBD2. V shed 0 bases, J shed 6 bases, and the junction held 3 bases outside the gene matches. Germline V CDR1 and CDR2: ENHRY, SYGVKD. The CDR3 consists of 15 residues. In nucleotides, the CDR3 is TGTGCCATCAGTGAGTCGGGACTAGCAGGCAATGAGCAGTTCTTC. Protein sequence: CAISESGLAGNEQFF.

Only a few counts were recorded for this clone. This rearrangement joins TRBV5-1 to TRBJ2-2; 9 bases align to TRBD2. V lost 4 bases, J lost 5 bases, and 9 bases stayed unmatched. This CDR3 spans 16 amino acids. Germline V CDR1 and CDR2: SGHRS, YFSETQ. This CDR3 is CASSTLLAGGTGELFF. Here the CDR3 DNA reads TGCGCCAGCAGCACACTTCTTGCGGGAGGGACCGGGGAGCTGTTTTTT.

The CDR3 bases are TGCGCCAGCAGCTTAGGGGACAGGGGGCGCTGGGAGACCCAGTACTTC. Encoded protein: CASSLGDRGRWETQYF. This chain links TRBV5-1 with TRBJ2-5, with TRBD1 matching 12 bases. The germline gives CDR1 SGHRS, CDR2 YFSETQ. Unmatched junction bases numbered 7, after V lost 2 bases and J lost 5 bases. The CDR3 consists of 16 residues.

This chain uses TRBV4-1 with TRBJ2-7, with TRBD1 matching over 10 bases. There are 17 residues in the CDR3. Germline V lookup: CDR1 MGHRA, CDR2 YSYEKL. Trimming took 3 bases from V and 3 from J; bases not matched to a gene: 11. The CDR3 sequence is CASSQDQTTGGHYEQYF. CDR3 coding DNA: TGCGCCAGCAGCCAGGATCAGACGACAGGGGGCCACTACGAGCAGTACTTC.

The V call is TRBV29-1, the J call TRBJ2-1, with D perhaps TRBD2 (5 bases). The V end lost 6 bases, the J end lost 6 bases, and 18 bases lay between the germline ends. CDR1 and CDR2 from the germline V gene are SQVTM and ANQGSEA. This CDR3 is 14 amino acids long. The chain's CDR3 is CSVVLVRAPNEQFF. The CDR3 DNA reads as TGCAGCGTCGTACTAGTGCGGGCGCCCAATGAGCAGTTCTTC.

The chain carries TRBV19 and TRBJ1-5; 8 nucleotides agree with TRBD1. Looked up from germline, CDR1 is LNHDA and CDR2 is SQIVND (reference sequence). J lost 1 base, V lost 5 bases, and 7 bases had no gene match. This CDR3 spans 16 amino acids. For the CDR3, the DNA is TGTGCCAGTAGTGACCCAGGGGGCATGAGCAATCAGCCCCAGCATTTT. The encoded protein is CASSDPGGMSNQPQHF.

The rearrangement links TRBV29-1 to TRBJ1-1, with unresolved D. The germline gives CDR1 SQVTM, CDR2 ANQGSEA. This CDR3 contains 14 residues. V shed 8 bases and J shed 6 bases, with 22 bases lying between them. As DNA, the CDR3 is TGCAGCTCCAACGCGGCGGGGAGCGGGGCTGAAGCTTTCTTT. Translation: CSSNAAGSGAEAFF.

V is TRBV6-1 and J is TRBJ1-5, with unresolved D. V shed 0 bases and J shed 5 bases, with 5 bases lying between them. Germline CDR1 MNHNS, CDR2 SASEGT. The CDR3 spans 13 residues. CDR3 bases: TGTGCCAGCAGTGAAGCGTTTGATCAGCCCCAGCATTTT. Translated: CASSEAFDQPQHF.

In this sample, this clone turned up a few times. The genes are TRBV19 and TRBJ2-7, with TRBD2 matching 10 bases. The trim removed 8 bases at V and 1 base at J, leaving 8 bases unmatched. Germline CDR1 reads LNHDA; CDR2 reads SQIVND (reference sequence). The CDR3 runs 15 residues. As DNA, the CDR3 is TGTGCCAGTTCCCTAGCGGGGGAGGGATCCTACGAGCAGTACTTC. Translating gives CASSLAGEGSYEQYF.

This sequence joins TRBV28 and TRBJ1-6; D unclear. CDR1 MDHEN and CDR2 SYDVKM come from the germline V gene. There are 15 residues in the CDR3. The V end was cut by 6 bases, the J end by 9 bases, with 18 bases between. In DNA, the CDR3 is TGTGCCAGCAGCCCCGACCCCTTGACGGGTTCACCCCTCCACTTT. It codes for CASSPDPLTGSPLHF.

The rearrangement joins TRBV19 to TRBJ1-5; D ambiguous. The CDR3 runs 14 residues. The V gene lost 0 bases and the J gene lost 4 bases, with 7 bases spanning the gap. Germline V gene lookup returns CDR1 LNHDA and CDR2 SQIVND (reference sequence). CDR3 sequence reads: CASSIDLGNQPQHF. CDR3 nucleotide sequence: TGTGCCAGTAGTATAGATTTGGGGAATCAGCCCCAGCATTTT. The whole variable domain, filled in from reference TRBV19 and TRBJ1-5, reads DGGITQSPKYLFRKEGQNVTLSCEQNLNHDAMYWYRQDPGQGLRLIYYSQIVNDFQKGDIAEGYSVSREKKESFPLTVTSAQKNPTAFYLCASSIDLGNQPQHFGDGTRLSIL.

The chain carries TRBV14 and TRBJ2-1, with D uncertain. Germline CDR1 SGHDN, CDR2 FVKESK. With 1 base removed from V and 2 bases from J, the gap between germline ends came to 6 bases. CDR3 length equals 14 residues. The CDR3 coding sequence is TGTGCCAGCAGCCAAGTCGGAGCCTACAATGAGCAGTTCTTC. This sequence encodes CASSQVGAYNEQFF.

This chain joins TRBV5-1 and TRBJ2-5; possibly TRBD1 for D (6 bases). CDR1 SGHRS and CDR2 YFSETQ come from the germline V gene. V was cut by 3 bases and J by 4 bases, with 16 bases left in between. The CDR3 contains 15 residues. This chain's CDR3 is CASSSGGGPRETQYF. The CDR3 region has the DNA TGCGCCAGCAGCTCTGGGGGCGGGCCCCGAGAGACCCAGTACTTC. Combining the CDR3 with reference TRBV5-1 and TRBJ2-5 gives the whole variable domain KAGVTQTPRYLIKTRGQQVTLSCSPISGHRSVSWYQQTPGQGLQFLFEYFSETQRNKGNFPGRFSGRQFSNSRSEMNVSTLELGDSALYLCASSSGGGPRETQYFGPGTRLLVL.

The chain joins TRBV11-2 to TRBJ2-3, with unresolved D. Germline assignment: CDR1 SGHAT and CDR2 FQNNGV. The CDR3 sequence is 11 residues long. V was cut by 5 bases and J by 3 bases, with 3 bases left in between. The CDR3, as DNA: TGTGCCAGCAGCCCGACAGATACGCAGTATTTT. The encoded protein is CASSPTDTQYF.

V gene TRBV28 combines with J gene TRBJ2-5; TRBD1 matches at 10 bases. This CDR3 region has 15 residues. After removal of 6 bases from V and 7 bases from J, the junction contained 11 bases not matched to a gene. Germline CDR1 reads MDHEN; CDR2 reads SYDVKM. In nucleotides, the CDR3 is TGTGCCAGCAGCTCTGAAGGGACAGGGGCTGTGACCCAGTACTTC. Its translation: CASSSEGTGAVTQYF.

This rearrangement joins TRBV10-3 to TRBJ2-3, with D unresolved. V lost 4 bases to trimming and J lost 0 bases, with 5 bases between them. The germline gives CDR1 ENHRY, CDR2 SYGVKD. CDR3 size: 13 residues. The CDR3 spells CAISGHSTDTQYF. In DNA form, the CDR3 reads TGTGCCATCAGTGGGCATAGCACAGATACGCAGTATTTT.

The chain carries TRBV6-1 and TRBJ1-1; a possible D gene is TRBD1 (5 bases). V lost 10 bases to trimming and J lost 2 bases, with 20 bases between them. Germline V CDR1 and CDR2: MNHNS, SASEGT. CDR3 size: 15 residues. This CDR3 reads CATRAENTRNTEAFF. The CDR3 bases are TGTGCCACCAGGGCGGAGAATACACGAAACACTGAAGCTTTCTTT.